Following are 14 T cell receptor beta chains from one sample sequenced in a study of OX40 agonist ivuxolimab in advanced cancers. Libraries were built with the immunoSEQ multiplex PCR assay. The immuneACCESS repertoire file appears here via TCRdb, limited to in-frame rearrangements. These files lack a portion of the clones; in checked studies, under half of the deficit traces to unresolved V genes, and the cause of the others is not known. The sample table lists 55,000 to 75,000 clones, 80% of them with a count of one. The ten largest clones take up 8.2% of the sample. This specimen consisted of CD4+ or CD8+ T cells sorted from blood, obtained in a trial of the OX40 agonist ivuxolimab. The receptors derive from an adult with an advanced solid tumor such as melanoma, head and neck, liver or kidney cancer.

This clone was seen once. The same CDR3 is also encoded by other DNA sequences in this sample. The chain is built from TRBV5-1 and TRBJ2-6; D is unclear. The CDR3 is 15 amino acids. The germline V and J ends were trimmed by 0 bases and 2 bases, with 6 bases remaining between them. Germline V gene data show CDR1 as SGHRS and CDR2 as YFSETQ. The CDR3 here is CASSLGSAGANVLTF. CDR3 bases: TGCGCCAGCAGCTTGGGCTCAGCTGGGGCCAACGTCCTGACTTTC. The entire variable domain, with the rest obtained from reference TRBV5-1 and TRBJ2-6, is as follows: KAGVTQTPRYLIKTRGQQVTLSCSPISGHRSVSWYQQTPGQGLQFLFEYFSETQRNKGNFPGRFSGRQFSNSRSEMNVSTLELGDSALYLCASSLGSAGANVLTFGAGSRLTVL.

V gene TRBV30 combines with J gene TRBJ1-1; no firm D call. V was clipped by 1 base and J by 10 bases, with 22 bases between them. Germline CDR1 reads GTSNPN; CDR2 reads SVGIG (reference sequence). The CDR3 length is 15 residues. This chain's CDR3 is CAWSETGINYRRAFF. Written as DNA, the CDR3 is TGTGCCTGGAGTGAAACCGGGATCAACTATCGAAGAGCTTTCTTT.

The chain links TRBV6-5 to TRBJ2-3, with D perhaps assigned TRBD1 or TRBD2 (5 bases each). The germline V and J ends were trimmed by 4 bases and 6 bases, with 20 bases remaining between them. The CDR3 spans 16 residues. Germline V gene sequence: CDR1 MNHEY, CDR2 SVGAGI. The CDR3 coding sequence is TGTGCCAGCAGTTCTCCTGGGGGTGGGAGTTTGGATACGCAGTATTTT. It encodes CASSSPGGGSLDTQYF.

Only one count was recorded for this clone. This chain uses TRBV6-5 with TRBJ2-3; 9 bases align to TRBD1. Trimming at V came to 4 bases and at J to 4 bases, leaving 9 bases not matched to a gene. Germline values: CDR1 MNHEY, CDR2 SVGAGI. CDR3 length equals 16 residues. CDR3 coding DNA: TGTGCCAGCAGTTTAAAGCCGGGACAGGGAGCAGATACGCAGTATTTT. Residues: CASSLKPGQGADTQYF.

The rearrangement uses TRBV14 and TRBJ2-1; 12 bases match TRBD2. The CDR3 consists of 16 residues. The trim removed 1 base at V and 7 bases at J, leaving 5 bases unmatched. The germline gives CDR1 SGHDN, CDR2 FVKESK. CDR3 region: CASSQVTSGRINEQFF. Here the CDR3 DNA reads TGTGCCAGCAGCCAAGTTACTAGCGGGAGGATAAATGAGCAGTTCTTC.

This chain uses TRBV9 with TRBJ2-5, with TRBD2 identical over 7 bases. Germline V lookup: CDR1 SGDLS, CDR2 YYNGEE. The CDR3 loop spans 15 amino acids. J gave up 5 bases and V 4 bases, and 11 bases lay outside the gene matches. The CDR3 loop reads CASSYGLGGLETQYF. The DNA for the CDR3 is TGTGCCAGCAGCTACGGACTAGGTGGATTGGAGACCCAGTACTTC.

This CDR3 is CASSSPGQGAYEQYF. CDR3 sequence (DNA): TGTGCCAGCAGCTCACCCGGACAGGGGGCCTACGAGCAGTACTTC. The gene calls are TRBV5-4 and TRBJ2-7; 10 bases match TRBD1. The germline V gene encodes CDR1 SGHNT and CDR2 YYREEE (reference sequence). There are 15 residues in the CDR3. V shed 3 bases, J shed 2 bases, and the junction held 5 bases outside the gene matches.

This clone was counted a single time. The V call is TRBV5-1, the J call TRBJ2-3, with 11 bases lining up with TRBD1. The CDR3 has 16 residues. From germline, CDR1 is SGHRS and CDR2 YFSETQ. V was clipped by 4 bases and J by 5 bases; unmatched bases: 9. The CDR3 nucleotides are TGCGCCAGCAGCCTCTCCGGGACAGGGGGTATAGATACGCAGTATTTT. Residues: CASSLSGTGGIDTQYF.

This clone occurred a few times. This chain connects TRBV5-1 to TRBJ1-1; D not resolved. Germline CDR1 and CDR2: SGHRS and YFSETQ. The ends were cut back, 2 bases at V and 3 bases at J, with 11 bases in the middle. There are 14 residues in the CDR3. The CDR3 sequence: CASSLREWDTEAFF. The CDR3 nucleotides read TGCGCCAGCAGCTTAAGGGAATGGGACACTGAAGCTTTCTTT.

V and J are TRBV7-2 and TRBJ2-7, with TRBD1 matching 7 bases. Germline loops: CDR1 SGHTA, CDR2 FQGNSA. V dropped 1 base and J dropped 3; count of bases not matched to a gene: 9. CDR3 length equals 16 residues. This chain's CDR3 is CASSLGPTGLNYEQYF. CDR3 bases: TGTGCCAGCAGCTTAGGGCCGACAGGGCTCAACTACGAGCAGTACTTC.

The chain has TRBV6-1 and TRBJ1-5, with a weak D call TRBD1 (5 bases). Germline CDR1 and CDR2: MNHNS and SASEGT. The V end was cut by 4 bases, the J end by 7 bases, with 23 bases between. The CDR3 extends over 17 amino acids. Here the CDR3 DNA reads TGTGCCAGCAGTGGATATACCCTAACAGGCCCCGAGCAGCCCCAGCATTTT. Its protein product is CASSGYTLTGPEQPQHF.

The rearrangement uses TRBV5-1 and TRBJ2-7; D ambiguous. Germline lookup yields CDR1 SGHRS and CDR2 YFSETQ. This CDR3 is built from 12 residues. V was clipped by 3 bases and J by 5 bases, with 9 bases between them. This CDR3 is CASSSDVDEQYF. CDR3 DNA: TGCGCCAGCAGCTCCGACGTCGACGAGCAGTACTTC.

V and J are TRBV30 and TRBJ2-3; D possibly corresponds to TRBD2 (5 bases). The ends were cut back, 0 bases at V and 6 bases at J, with 16 bases in the middle. The CDR3 spans 15 residues. Germline V lookup: CDR1 GTSNPN, CDR2 SVGIG (reference sequence). The CDR3 reads CAWSVPRGGKDTQYF. CDR3 nucleotide sequence: TGTGCCTGGAGTGTCCCTCGGGGTGGTAAGGATACGCAGTATTTT.

This clone was observed a handful of times. The V gene is TRBV19, the J gene TRBJ1-2; TRBD1 matches at 7 bases. CDR1 LNHDA and CDR2 SQIVND come from the germline V gene (reference sequence). J lost 6 bases, V lost 10 bases, and 14 bases had no gene match. The CDR3 is 14 residues long. CDR3 DNA: TGTGCCACCTGGGGACAGCAGGGGCTCGATGGCTACACCTTC. This sequence encodes CATWGQQGLDGYTF.